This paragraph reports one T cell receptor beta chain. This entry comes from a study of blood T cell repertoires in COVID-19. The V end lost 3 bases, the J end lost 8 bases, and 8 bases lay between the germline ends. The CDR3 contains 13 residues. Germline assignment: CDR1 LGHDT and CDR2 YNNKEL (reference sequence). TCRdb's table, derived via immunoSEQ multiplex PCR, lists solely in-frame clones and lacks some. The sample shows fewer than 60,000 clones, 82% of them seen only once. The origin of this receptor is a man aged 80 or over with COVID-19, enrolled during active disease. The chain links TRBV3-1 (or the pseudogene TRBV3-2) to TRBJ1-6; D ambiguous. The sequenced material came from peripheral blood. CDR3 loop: CASSHDGDSPLHF. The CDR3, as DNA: TGTGCCAGCAGCCACGACGGGGATTCACCCCTCCACTTT.